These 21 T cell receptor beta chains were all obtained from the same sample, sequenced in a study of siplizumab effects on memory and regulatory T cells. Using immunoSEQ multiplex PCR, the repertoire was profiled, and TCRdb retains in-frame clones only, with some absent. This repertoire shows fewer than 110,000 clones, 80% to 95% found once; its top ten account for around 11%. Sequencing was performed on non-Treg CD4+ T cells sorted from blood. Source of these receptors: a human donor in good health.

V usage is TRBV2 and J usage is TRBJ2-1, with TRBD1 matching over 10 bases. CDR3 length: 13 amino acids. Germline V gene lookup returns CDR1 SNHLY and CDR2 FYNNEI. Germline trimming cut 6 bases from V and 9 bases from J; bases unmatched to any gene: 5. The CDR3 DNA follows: TGTGCCAGCAGGGACAGGGGGGTAAGTGAGCAGTTCTTC. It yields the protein CASRDRGVSEQFF. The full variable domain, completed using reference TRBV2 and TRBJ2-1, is EPEVTQTPSHQVTQMGQEVILRCVPISNHLYFYWYRQILGQKVEFLVSFYNNEISEKSEIFDDQFSVERPDGSNFTLKIRSTKLEDSAMYFCASRDRGVSEQFFGPGTRLTVL.

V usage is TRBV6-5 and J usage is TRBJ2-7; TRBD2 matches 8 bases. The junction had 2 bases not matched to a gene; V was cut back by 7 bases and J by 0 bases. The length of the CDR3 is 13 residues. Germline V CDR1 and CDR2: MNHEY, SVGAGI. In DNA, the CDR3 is TGTGCCAGCAATCTAGCGGGCTCCTACGAGCAGTACTTC. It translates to CASNLAGSYEQYF.

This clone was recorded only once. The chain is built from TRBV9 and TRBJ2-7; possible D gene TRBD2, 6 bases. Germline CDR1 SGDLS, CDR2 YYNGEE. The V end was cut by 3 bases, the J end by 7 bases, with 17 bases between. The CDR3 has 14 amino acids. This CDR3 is CASSGRQGAGEQYF. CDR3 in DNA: TGTGCCAGCAGCGGCCGCCAGGGCGCGGGGGAGCAGTACTTC. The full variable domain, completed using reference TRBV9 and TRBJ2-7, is DSGVTQTPKHLITATGQRVTLRCSPRSGDLSVYWYQQSLDQGLQFLIQYYNGEERAKGNILERFSAQQFPDLHSELNLSSLELGDSALYFCASSGRQGAGEQYFGPGTRLTVT.

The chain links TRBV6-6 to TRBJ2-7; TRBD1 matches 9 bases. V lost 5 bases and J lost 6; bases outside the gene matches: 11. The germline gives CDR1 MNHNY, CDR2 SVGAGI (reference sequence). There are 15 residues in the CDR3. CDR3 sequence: CASSDTGTGLREQYF. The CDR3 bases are TGTGCCAGCAGTGACACCGGGACAGGGCTTCGCGAGCAGTACTTC.

CDR3 amino acids: CASSLVGWRGGDTGELFF. CDR3 nucleotide sequence: TGTGCCAGCAGCTTAGTAGGTTGGCGGGGAGGGGACACCGGGGAGCTGTTTTTT. This chain connects TRBV7-8 to TRBJ2-2; 7 bases are a match to TRBD2. Trimming took 1 base from V and 3 from J; bases not matched to a gene: 11. CDR1 and CDR2 from the germline V gene are SGHVS and FQNEAQ. The CDR3 sequence is 18 residues long.

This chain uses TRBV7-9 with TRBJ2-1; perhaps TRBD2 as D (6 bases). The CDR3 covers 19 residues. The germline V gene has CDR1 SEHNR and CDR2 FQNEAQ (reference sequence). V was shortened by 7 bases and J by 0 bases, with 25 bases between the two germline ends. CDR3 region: CASTYFPLTSRSSYNEQFF. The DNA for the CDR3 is TGTGCCAGCACCTATTTCCCCTTAACTAGCCGAAGCTCCTACAATGAGCAGTTCTTC.

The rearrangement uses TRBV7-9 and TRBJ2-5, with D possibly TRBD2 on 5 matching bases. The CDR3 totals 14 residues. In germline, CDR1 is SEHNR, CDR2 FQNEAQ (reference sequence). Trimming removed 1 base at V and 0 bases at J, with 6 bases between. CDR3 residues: CASSLGGYQETQYF. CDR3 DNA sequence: TGTGCCAGCAGCTTAGGCGGGTACCAAGAGACCCAGTACTTC. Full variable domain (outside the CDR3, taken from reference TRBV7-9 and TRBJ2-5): DTGVSQNPRHKITKRGQNVTFRCDPISEHNRLYWYRQTLGQGPEFLTYFQNEAQLEKSRLLSDRFSAERPKGSFSTLEIQRTEQGDSAMYLCASSLGGYQETQYFGPGTRLLVL.

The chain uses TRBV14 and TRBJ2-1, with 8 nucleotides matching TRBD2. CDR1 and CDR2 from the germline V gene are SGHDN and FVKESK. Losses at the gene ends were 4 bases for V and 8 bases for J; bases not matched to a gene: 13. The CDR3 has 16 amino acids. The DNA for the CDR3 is TGTGCCAGCAGCCTAGGATTTGGACTAGCCGGGGATGAGCAGTTCTTC. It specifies CASSLGFGLAGDEQFF.

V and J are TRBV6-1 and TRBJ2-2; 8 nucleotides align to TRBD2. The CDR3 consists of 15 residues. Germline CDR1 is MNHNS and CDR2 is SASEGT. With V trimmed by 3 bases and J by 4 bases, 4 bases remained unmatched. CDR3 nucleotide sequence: TGTGCCAGCAGTGAGAGCGGGAGTATCACCGGGGAGCTGTTTTTT. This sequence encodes CASSESGSITGELFF.

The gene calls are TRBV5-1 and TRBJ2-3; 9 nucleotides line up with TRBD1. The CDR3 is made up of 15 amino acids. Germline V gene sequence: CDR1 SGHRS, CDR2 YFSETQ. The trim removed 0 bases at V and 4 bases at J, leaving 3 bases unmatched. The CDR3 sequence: CASSLGQGDPDTQYF. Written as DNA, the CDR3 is TGCGCCAGCAGCTTGGGACAGGGGGACCCAGATACGCAGTATTTT.

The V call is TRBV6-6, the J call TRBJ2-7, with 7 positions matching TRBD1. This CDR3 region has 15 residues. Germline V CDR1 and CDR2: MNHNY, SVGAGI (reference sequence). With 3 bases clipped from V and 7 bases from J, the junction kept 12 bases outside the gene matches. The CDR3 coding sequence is TGTGCCAGCAGTTATAGGGGGCGAGGAACAGTGGAGCAGTACTTC. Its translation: CASSYRGRGTVEQYF.

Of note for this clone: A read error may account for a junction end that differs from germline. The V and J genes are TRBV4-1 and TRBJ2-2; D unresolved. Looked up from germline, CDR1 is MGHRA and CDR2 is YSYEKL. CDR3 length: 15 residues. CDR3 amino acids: CASSQAGLRTRELFF. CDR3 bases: TGCGCCAGCAGCCAAGCCGGTCTCCGCACCAGGGAGCTGTTTTTT.

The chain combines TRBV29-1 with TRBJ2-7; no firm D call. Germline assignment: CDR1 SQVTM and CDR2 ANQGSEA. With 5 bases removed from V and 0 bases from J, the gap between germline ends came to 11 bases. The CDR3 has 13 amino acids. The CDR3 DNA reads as TGCAGCGTTTTAGGGCAACTCTCCTACGAGCAGTACTTC. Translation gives CSVLGQLSYEQYF.

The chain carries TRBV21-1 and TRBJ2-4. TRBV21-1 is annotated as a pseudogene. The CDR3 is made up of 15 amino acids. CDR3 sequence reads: CASSPREEAKNIQYF. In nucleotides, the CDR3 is TGTGCCAGCAGCCCCCGTGAAGAAGCCAAAAACATTCAGTACTTC.

CDR3 sequence (DNA): TGTGCCACCAGCAGAGCCGGGACTAGCGGGAGGATCCACGAGCAGTACTTC. Amino acid sequence: CATSRAGTSGRIHEQYF. The rearrangement links TRBV15 to TRBJ2-7, with 15 positions matching TRBD2. Per germline, CDR1 LNHNV and CDR2 YYDKDF (reference sequence). With V trimmed by 1 base and J by 5 bases, 6 bases remained unmatched. The CDR3 is made up of 17 amino acids.

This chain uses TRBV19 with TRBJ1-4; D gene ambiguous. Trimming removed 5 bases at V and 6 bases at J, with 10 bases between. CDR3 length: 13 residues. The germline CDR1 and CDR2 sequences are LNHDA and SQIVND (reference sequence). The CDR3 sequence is CASSWSGDEKLFF. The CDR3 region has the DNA TGTGCCAGTAGTTGGTCAGGCGATGAAAAACTGTTTTTT.

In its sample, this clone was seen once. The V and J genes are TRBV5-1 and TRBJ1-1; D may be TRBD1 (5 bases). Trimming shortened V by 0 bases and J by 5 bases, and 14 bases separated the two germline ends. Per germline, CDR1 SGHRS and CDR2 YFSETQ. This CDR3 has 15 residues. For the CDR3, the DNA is TGCGCCAGCAGCTTGGCGACCACAGGTGGTACTGAAGCTTTCTTT. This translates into CASSLATTGGTEAFF. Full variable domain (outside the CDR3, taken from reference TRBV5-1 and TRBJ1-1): KAGVTQTPRYLIKTRGQQVTLSCSPISGHRSVSWYQQTPGQGLQFLFEYFSETQRNKGNFPGRFSGRQFSNSRSEMNVSTLELGDSALYLCASSLATTGGTEAFFGQGTRLTVV.

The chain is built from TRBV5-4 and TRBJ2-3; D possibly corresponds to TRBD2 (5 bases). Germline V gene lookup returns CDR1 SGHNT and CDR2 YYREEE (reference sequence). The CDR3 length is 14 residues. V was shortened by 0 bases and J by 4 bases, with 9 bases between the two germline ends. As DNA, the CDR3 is TGTGCCAGCAGCTTGGTGGAGGCGGCAGATACGCAGTATTTT. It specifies CASSLVEAADTQYF.

CDR3 sequence: CASSPSGIQETQYF. CDR3 DNA: TGTGCCAGCAGCCCCTCAGGGATCCAAGAGACCCAGTACTTC. The rearrangement links TRBV6-1 to TRBJ2-5, with D possibly matching TRBD1 (5 bases). The CDR3 totals 14 residues. With 6 bases removed from V and 1 base from J, the gap between germline ends came to 12 bases. Germline V gene lookup returns CDR1 MNHNS and CDR2 SASEGT.

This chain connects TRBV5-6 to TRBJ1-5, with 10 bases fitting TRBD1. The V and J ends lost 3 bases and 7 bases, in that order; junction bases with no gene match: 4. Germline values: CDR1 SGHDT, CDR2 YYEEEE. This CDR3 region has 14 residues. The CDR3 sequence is CASSWGQGMQPQHF. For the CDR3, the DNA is TGTGCCAGCAGCTGGGGACAGGGGATGCAGCCCCAGCATTTT.

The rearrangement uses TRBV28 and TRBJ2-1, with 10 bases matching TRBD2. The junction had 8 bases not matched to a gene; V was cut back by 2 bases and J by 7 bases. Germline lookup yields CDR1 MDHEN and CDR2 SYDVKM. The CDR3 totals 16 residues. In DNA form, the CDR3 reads TGTGCCAGCAGTTTAAACCCAGCGGGAGGGCAGAATGAGCAGTTCTTC. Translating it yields CASSLNPAGGQNEQFF.